Listed below are T cell receptor beta chains from one sample, sequenced in a study of T cell changes during pregnancy in multiple sclerosis. Profiling relied on immunoSEQ multiplex PCR, and the TCRdb table lists in-frame clones only, not all of them. In the table there are some 77,000 clones, more than 80% of which are singletons. This material consisted of CD4+ T cells from peripheral blood mononuclear cells, taken before pregnancy. Receptors originate from a female donor with multiple sclerosis, enrolled in a pregnancy study. Each CDR3 is given with its conserved first and last residue. The D gene is left open where the match is weak. Not every row has a clone size; where given, it reads once, few, many or a size class.

DNA	CDR3	D	J	V	size
TGTGCCAGCAGCTCCTCGCAGGGGGGAGAGACCCAGTACTTC	CASSSSQGGETQYF	.	TRBJ2-5	TRBV7-8	.
TGCAGCGTGCGCTCCGGGACAGGGAACACTGAAGCTTTCTTT	CSVRSGTGNTEAFF	TRBD1	TRBJ1-1	TRBV29-1	few
TGTGCCAATGGACAGCAATCAGGTGGCTACACCTTC	CANGQQSGGYTF	.	TRBJ1-2	TRBV10-3	.
TGCGCCAGCAGCTTGGAAGAGGGGGCCAGTCCATATGGCTACACCTTC	CASSLEEGASPYGYTF	TRBD1	TRBJ1-2	TRBV5-1	.
TGCGCCAGCAGCCTAGCGGGAGTTGGAACAGATACGCAGTATTTT	CASSLAGVGTDTQYF	TRBD2	TRBJ2-3	TRBV5-1	.
TGCGCCAGCAGCTTGAGGCAGGGGGCAGATACGCAGTATTTT	CASSLRQGADTQYF	TRBD1	TRBJ2-3	TRBV5-1	.
TGCGCCAGCAGCAAGGATGGGACAGGGGGTGAAAAACTGTTTTTT	CASSKDGTGGEKLFF	TRBD1	TRBJ1-4	TRBV5-1	.
TGCGCCAGCAGCCCGCCCGGGACAGGAGGGATGGAGACCCAGTACTTC	CASSPPGTGGMETQYF	TRBD1	TRBJ2-5	TRBV5-1	.
TGCGCCAGCAGCTTGGATCAGGGGAAGATCGCTGAAGCTTTCTTT	CASSLDQGKIAEAFF	.	TRBJ1-1	TRBV5-1	once
TGTGCCAGCTCAGGTTTCTCCCGTACAGATACGCAGTATTTT	CASSGFSRTDTQYF	.	TRBJ2-3	TRBV6-1	.
TGTGCCAGCAGCTCCGGGACAGGGAATCAGCCCCAGCATTTT	CASSSGTGNQPQHF	TRBD1	TRBJ1-5	TRBV27	few
TGTGCCAGCTCATCGGAAGGGGGCGGCTACACCTTC	CASSSEGGGYTF	TRBD1	TRBJ1-2	TRBV18	.
TGTGCCAGCAGGAGAGTAACAGGGCCCGGTGAAGGCTACACCTTC	CASRRVTGPGEGYTF	.	TRBJ1-2	TRBV11-1	.
TGTGCCAGCAGTCCGGACACCGGGGAGCTGTTTTTT	CASSPDTGELFF	.	TRBJ2-2	TRBV6-1	.
TGTGCCAGCAGTTACTCGACAGGAGTTGAAGCTTTCTTT	CASSYSTGVEAFF	.	TRBJ1-1	TRBV6-6	.
TGTGCCATCAGTGGGGGGGGACAGGGGAGCCAAGAGACCCAGTACTTC	CAISGGGQGSQETQYF	TRBD1	TRBJ2-5	TRBV10-3	.
TGTGCCAGCAGCTCCGTGCGGGGGGGCCGGATAGGCGGGGAGCTGTTTTTT	CASSSVRGGRIGGELFF	TRBD2	TRBJ2-2	TRBV11-2	.
TGTGCCAGCTCCAGGGAAAGGAGCTACGGTGAGCAGTTCTTC	CASSRERSYGEQFF	.	TRBJ2-1	TRBV5-4	.
TGTGCCAGCAGGGAAAGCGGGAGGGTCCCCGGGGAGCTGTTTTTT	CASRESGRVPGELFF	TRBD2	TRBJ2-2	TRBV6-5	.
TGTGCCAGCAGCGTCTCCTGGAGCTCTGAAGCTTTCTTT	CASSVSWSSEAFF	.	TRBJ1-1	TRBV6-1	once
TGTGCCAGCAGTGGACTAGCGGGGAGGGGGGGGTACAATGAGCAGTTCTTC	CASSGLAGRGGYNEQFF	TRBD2	TRBJ2-1	TRBV27	.
TGTGCCAGCAGTCCGCCCGGGACAGTCCAAGAGACCCAGTACTTC	CASSPPGTVQETQYF	TRBD1	TRBJ2-5	TRBV28	.
TGTGCCAGCAGCACGAGCGGGAGGGCCACAGATACGCAGTATTTT	CASSTSGRATDTQYF	TRBD2	TRBJ2-3	TRBV9	.
TGTGCCAGCAGTAGGGCAGGGAGGTATGGCTACACCTTC	CASSRAGRYGYTF	.	TRBJ1-2	TRBV28	.
TGTGCCAGTAGTACCAGACTAGCGGGGGGCACCGGGGAGCTGTTTTTT	CASSTRLAGGTGELFF	TRBD2	TRBJ2-2	TRBV19	.
TGTGCCAGCAGCCGACGACTGGGTTTGAAGGAGGAAGATACGCAGTATTTT	CASSRRLGLKEEDTQYF	.	TRBJ2-3	TRBV14	once
TGTGCCAGGGGGGCCGAAAAACTGTTTTTT	CARGAEKLFF	.	TRBJ1-4	TRBV7-3	.
TGTGCCTGGAGCAGGGACACCAAGGATCAGCCCCAGCATTTT	CAWSRDTKDQPQHF	.	TRBJ1-5	TRBV30	.
TGTGCCAGCATACCGCGGGACAGCAACTATGGCTACACCTTC	CASIPRDSNYGYTF	TRBD1	TRBJ1-2	TRBV11-2	.
TGTGCCAGCAGCTACCGAGGGACTAGCGGGGGAGTTCTAACCGGGGAGCTGTTTTTT	CASSYRGTSGGVLTGELFF	TRBD2	TRBJ2-2	TRBV11-2	few
TGTGCCAGTAGGACCCGGACAGTCAACACCGGGGAGCTGTTTTTT	CASRTRTVNTGELFF	.	TRBJ2-2	TRBV19	.
TGTGCCAGCAGCCATAGCGGGAGGCGGGCAGATACGCAGTATTTT	CASSHSGRRADTQYF	TRBD2	TRBJ2-3	TRBV14	.
TGTGCCAGCAGCCGGGACTCGACAGGGAGCTATGGCTACACCTTC	CASSRDSTGSYGYTF	TRBD1	TRBJ1-2	TRBV14	once
TGTGCCAGCAGCTTATTAGCCGGGGATGTTATAGGAACAGATACGCAGTATTTT	CASSLLAGDVIGTDTQYF	.	TRBJ2-3	TRBV7-9	.
TGTGCCAGCAGCCCTCGGGAGGGCCTTAGGAATGAGCAGTTCTTC	CASSPREGLRNEQFF	TRBD2	TRBJ2-1	TRBV9	.
TGTGCCAGCTGGACAGGGCAAGATGATGGCTACACCTTC	CASWTGQDDGYTF	TRBD1	TRBJ1-2	TRBV19	.
TGTGCCAGCAGCCAAGTCACTTACACTGAAGCTTTCTTT	CASSQVTYTEAFF	.	TRBJ1-1	TRBV4-2	.
TGTGCCAGCATTAAGGGGAAGGGGGTAATCGGCTACACCTTC	CASIKGKGVIGYTF	.	TRBJ1-2	TRBV21-1	.
TGTGCCAGCAGCTTAGGGAGCGAGCGGGAGCAGTTCTTC	CASSLGSEREQFF	.	TRBJ2-1	TRBV7-3	.
TGTGCCTGGAGTCCGGGACAGCTTCAGCCCCAGCATTTT	CAWSPGQLQPQHF	TRBD1	TRBJ1-5	TRBV30	.
TGTGCCAGCAGTTTGGTTTTTGACGGGAGGGAAGAGACCCAGTACTTC	CASSLVFDGREETQYF	TRBD2	TRBJ2-5	TRBV28	.
TGTGCCAGCAGCGTACTAGCGGGGACGCAAGAGACCCAGTACTTC	CASSVLAGTQETQYF	TRBD2	TRBJ2-5	TRBV9	.
TGTGCCACAAGAAGGGAGTGGAGCACAGATACGCAGTATTTT	CATRREWSTDTQYF	.	TRBJ2-3	TRBV2	.
TGTGCCAGCAGCTTAGATCGGGAAAACACCATATATTTT	CASSLDRENTIYF	.	TRBJ1-3	TRBV7-6	.
TGTGCCAGCAGACGCTCGGGTAGCGGGACGTACCAAGAGACCCAGTACTTC	CASRRSGSGTYQETQYF	TRBD2	TRBJ2-5	TRBV5-4	.
TGTGCCAGCAGTTCCCAAAAGACATGGAGGGGGGGTGGCTCTGGGGCCAACGTCCTGACTTTC	CASSSQKTWRGGGSGANVLTF	.	TRBJ2-6	TRBV28	once
TGTGCCAGCACCCCGAGGGAGCCCCTCACCGGGGAGCTGTTTTTT	CASTPREPLTGELFF	.	TRBJ2-2	TRBV9	.
TGTGCCAGCAGTGGACTGGGGCAGTACTTC	CASSGLGQYF	.	TRBJ2-7	TRBV28	.
TGTGCCAGTAGTATAGTGCCGGGAGACCAGCCCCAGCATTTT	CASSIVPGDQPQHF	.	TRBJ1-5	TRBV19	.
TGTGCCATCAGAGGACAGGACAGGATTGGGGTAGGGGCCTACGAGCAGTACTTC	CAIRGQDRIGVGAYEQYF	TRBD1	TRBJ2-7	TRBV10-3	.